This T cell receptor beta chain derives from a study of cytomegalovirus exposure and HLA in healthy donors. Study as a whole: HLA-typed donors were the source of approximately 88 million unique TCRs, which an early data release held. Findings of the study overall: Later, TCR association rates were found to vary by HLA locus, highest for DRB1 and lowest for HLA-C. Rarity held for most TCR sequences, but there were some public TCRs that occurred in many donors.

This clone was observed once. The antigen is undetermined. 13 Jbeta primers and 60 Vbeta primers were used for the PCR. In the source study's methods: About 11 million of the 80 million or so unique TCR beta chains counted in a later analysis were shared. Sequencing used immunoSEQ multiplex PCR; TCRdb keeps in-frame clones, though not all of them. D and trimming come from the DNA, and the V and J calls and clone size come from that table. Of 150,000 to 200,000 clones in the sample, 65% to 85% were seen once. This CDR3 spans 15 amino acids. Germline CDR1 is SGHNT and CDR2 is YYREEE (reference sequence). Trimming removed 1 base from V and 7 bases from J, with 17 bases in between.

This TCR was sampled from a woman aged 50 to 60 in good health and CMV-seropositive. The chain uses TRBV5-4 and TRBJ1-2; D perhaps matches TRBD1 (5 bases). Sequencing was performed on PBMCs. CDR3 amino acids: CASSLIGGAYRGYTF. The CDR3, as DNA: TGTGCCAGCAGCTTGATCGGAGGGGCGTACCGTGGCTACACCTTC.